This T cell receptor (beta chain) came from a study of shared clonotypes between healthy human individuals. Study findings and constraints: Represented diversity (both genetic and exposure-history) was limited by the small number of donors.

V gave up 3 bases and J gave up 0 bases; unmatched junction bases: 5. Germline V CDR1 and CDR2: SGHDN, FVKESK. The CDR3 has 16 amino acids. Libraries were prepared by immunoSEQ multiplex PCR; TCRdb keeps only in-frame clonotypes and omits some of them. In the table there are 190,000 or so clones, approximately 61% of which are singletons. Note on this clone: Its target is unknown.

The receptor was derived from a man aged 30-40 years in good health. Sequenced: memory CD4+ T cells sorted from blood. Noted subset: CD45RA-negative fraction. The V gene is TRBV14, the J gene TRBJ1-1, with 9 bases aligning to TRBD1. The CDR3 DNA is TGTGCCAGCAGCCATGGACAGGGGAGTATGAACACTGAAGCTTTCTTT. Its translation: CASSHGQGSMNTEAFF.